This paragraph covers one T cell receptor (beta chain) sequence. This specimen comes from a study of T cell changes during pregnancy in multiple sclerosis. The protocol was immunoSEQ multiplex PCR, while the TCRdb copy is restricted to in-frame clones and leaves out a portion. This sample yields roughly 100,000 clones, of which around 93% are seen a single time; approximately 1.6% belongs to the top ten. Germline CDR1 is MNHEY and CDR2 is SMNVEV (reference sequence). The CDR3 is 17 amino acids. V was clipped by 2 bases and J by 0 bases, with 14 bases between them. Specimen: peripheral blood, collected after pregnancy. The V call is TRBV27, the J call TRBJ1-5; tentatively, D is TRBD1 (6 bases). This receptor was identified in a female donor with multiple sclerosis, enrolled in a pregnancy study. CDR3 in amino acids: CASSLRTGPHSNQPQHF. CDR3 in DNA: TGTGCCAGCAGTTTACGTACAGGGCCTCATAGCAATCAGCCCCAGCATTTT.